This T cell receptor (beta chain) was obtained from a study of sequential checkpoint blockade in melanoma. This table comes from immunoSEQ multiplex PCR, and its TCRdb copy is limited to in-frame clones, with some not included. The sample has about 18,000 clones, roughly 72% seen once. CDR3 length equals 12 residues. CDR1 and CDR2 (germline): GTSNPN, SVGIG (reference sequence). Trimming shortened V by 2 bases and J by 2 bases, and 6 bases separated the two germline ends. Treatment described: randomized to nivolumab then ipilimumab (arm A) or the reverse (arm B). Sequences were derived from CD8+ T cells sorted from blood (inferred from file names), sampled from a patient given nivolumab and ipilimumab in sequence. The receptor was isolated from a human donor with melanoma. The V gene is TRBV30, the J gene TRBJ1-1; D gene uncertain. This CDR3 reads CAWSYSNTEAFF. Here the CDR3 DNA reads TGTGCCTGGAGTTACAGCAACACTGAAGCTTTCTTT.